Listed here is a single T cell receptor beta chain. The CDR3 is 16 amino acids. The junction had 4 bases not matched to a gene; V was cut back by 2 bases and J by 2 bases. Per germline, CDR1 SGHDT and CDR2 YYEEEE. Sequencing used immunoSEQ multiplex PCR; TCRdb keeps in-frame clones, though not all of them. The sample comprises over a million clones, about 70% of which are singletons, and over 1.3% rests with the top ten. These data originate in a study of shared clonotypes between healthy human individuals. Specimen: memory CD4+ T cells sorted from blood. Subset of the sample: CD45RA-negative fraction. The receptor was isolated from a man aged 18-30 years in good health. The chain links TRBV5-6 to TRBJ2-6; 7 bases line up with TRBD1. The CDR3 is CASSLPGGTGANVLTF. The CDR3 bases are TGTGCCAGCAGCTTACCAGGGGGAACTGGGGCCAACGTCCTGACTTTC.